Following are 21 T cell receptor beta chains from one sample sequenced in a study of regulatory T cells in long-lasting Graves disease. Time point meaning: persistent/refractory GD, antithyroid drugs over 5 years with positive TRAb. PBMCs provided the RNA from which the TCR library was made. HTBI primers from iRepertoire and Arm-PCR of CDR3 regions yielded the TCR beta libraries. MiXCR, applied by TCRdb to the multiplex PCR reads, yields one record per CDR3 protein. The sample records over 650,000 distinct CDR3 sequences, around 30% being singletons. This material consisted of peripheral blood mononuclear cells (PBMCs), taken when the disease was refractory, from a patient treated with antithyroid drugs. These TCRs come from a female donor with Graves disease.

In its sample, this clonotype was seen many times. The chain carries TRBV2 and TRBJ2-5, with 7 nucleotides matching TRBD1. The CDR3 extends over 12 amino acids. V lost 10 bases, J lost 1 base, and 3 bases stayed unmatched. Germline V gene lookup returns CDR1 SNHLY and CDR2 FYNNEI. The CDR3 spells CATRQGQETQYF. The CDR3 DNA follows: TGTGCCACCAGACAGGGCCAAGAGACCCAGTACTTC.

The gene calls are TRBV6-1 and TRBJ1-2; unclear D gene. Trimming took off 6 bases at V and 3 bases at J, with 11 bases between the two ends. The CDR3 consists of 13 residues. Germline V lookup: CDR1 MNHNS, CDR2 SASEGT. CDR3 DNA: TGTGCCAGCAGACCAGACATGTACTATGGCTACACCTTC. Translating it yields CASRPDMYYGYTF.

This clonotype came up a few times. J is TRBJ2-4 and V is TRBV27; tentatively, D is TRBD2 (5 bases). Trimming cost V 4 bases and J 0 bases, with 19 bases left between them. The length of the CDR3 is 18 residues. Germline CDR1 and CDR2: MNHEY and SMNVEV (reference sequence). CDR3 sequence (DNA): TGTGCCAGCAGTTCGCCTACTAGGGTGCCACTAGCCAAAAACATTCAGTACTTC. Its translation is CASSSPTRVPLAKNIQYF.

At least ten counts were recorded for this clonotype. This chain uses TRBV20-1 with TRBJ2-5; D perhaps matches TRBD2 (6 bases). Germline CDR1 DFQATT, CDR2 SNEGSKA (reference sequence). This CDR3 is built from 11 residues. The V end was cut by 6 bases, the J end by 1 base, with 6 bases between. Here the CDR3 reads CSATSQETQYF. For the CDR3, the DNA is TGCAGTGCGACTAGCCAAGAGACCCAGTACTTC.

In this sample, this clonotype turned up a few times. The genes are TRBV25-1 and TRBJ2-5; unclear D gene. Trimming removed 2 bases from V and 4 bases from J, with 14 bases in between. There are 15 residues in the CDR3. Germline CDR1 MGHDK, CDR2 SYGVNS. The CDR3 spells CASSERWGRLETQYF. CDR3 in DNA: TGTGCCAGCAGTGAAAGGTGGGGTCGGTTAGAGACCCAGTACTTC.

This clonotype occurred many times. This chain links TRBV12-3 or TRBV12-4 with TRBJ1-1; perhaps TRBD1 as D (5 bases). This CDR3 spans 13 amino acids. The V gene lost 1 base and the J gene lost 7 bases, with 10 bases spanning the gap. CDR3 coding DNA: TGTGCCAGCAGTTTAGGAGGGGCCCTTGAAGCTTTCTTT. Its protein is CASSLGGALEAFF.

In this sample, this clonotype turned up many times. This sequence joins TRBV28 and TRBJ1-4; D unresolved. The CDR3 totals 14 residues. Trimming took off 6 bases at V and 7 bases at J, with 15 bases between the two ends. The germline V gene has CDR1 MDHEN and CDR2 SYDVKM. This chain's CDR3 is CASRVLGSGEKLFF. The CDR3 DNA reads TGTGCCAGCAGGGTTCTGGGCAGTGGTGAAAAACTGTTTTTT.

This clonotype was counted only a few times. V and J are TRBV7-8 and TRBJ2-3; 8 positions match TRBD1. The CDR3 runs 16 residues. The germline V gene encodes CDR1 SGHVS and CDR2 FQNEAQ. Trimming removed 2 bases from V and 1 base from J; junction bases left unmatched: 5. The CDR3 protein is CASSLPPGQGTDTQYF. The CDR3 DNA is TGTGCCAGCAGCTTACCCCCGGGACAGGGCACAGATACGCAGTATTTT.

A few counts support this clonotype. The V call is TRBV20-1, the J call TRBJ1-2; possibly TRBD1 for D (5 bases). Germline V gene data show CDR1 as DFQATT and CDR2 as SNEGSKA (reference sequence). The CDR3 contains 15 residues. CDR3 residues: CSVPGGGDLPHGYTF. CDR3 coding DNA: TGCAGCGTCCCCGGGGGGGGGGACCTTCCCCATGGCTACACCTTC.

This clonotype was observed at least ten times. The chain recombines TRBV28 with TRBJ1-2; D is ambiguous. Germline V lookup: CDR1 MDHEN, CDR2 SYDVKM. CDR3 length: 15 amino acids. The V gene lost 3 bases and the J gene lost 2 bases, with 13 bases spanning the gap. CDR3 DNA: TGTGCCAGCAGTTTTCGAGCACCTGGCAACTATGGCTACACCTTC. Residues: CASSFRAPGNYGYTF.

This clonotype appeared a single time. It may be a read error: a sequence one base away is much more abundant. The chain has TRBV11-3 and TRBJ2-7; a weak D match, TRBD2 (5 bases). This CDR3 is 15 amino acids long. Deletions cut 5 bases from V and 7 bases from J, with 21 bases between. Germline V gene lookup returns CDR1 SGHNT and CDR2 YENEEA. CDR3 protein: CASSHRLVGVKEQYF. The CDR3 DNA follows: TGTGCCAGCAGCCATCGGCTAGTGGGAGTTAAAGAGCAGTACTTC.

Ten or more counts support this clonotype. The chain combines TRBV24-1 with TRBJ1-6; no firm D call. CDR3 length equals 13 residues. Trimming left V 4 bases short and J 7 bases short, with 7 bases between. Germline V gene lookup returns CDR1 KGHDR and CDR2 SFDVKD. This CDR3 is CATSEDSNSPLHF. CDR3 in DNA: TGTGCCACCAGTGAGGATTCCAATTCACCCCTCCACTTT.

This chain links TRBV20-1 with TRBJ2-7; weak D call: TRBD2 (6 bases). With 7 bases removed from V and 5 bases from J, the gap between germline ends came to 12 bases. Germline CDR1 and CDR2: DFQATT and SNEGSKA (reference sequence). The CDR3 runs 11 residues. CDR3 coding DNA: TGCAGTGGTGCGACGGGAGACGAGCAGTACTTC. This translates into CSGATGDEQYF.

The chain is built from TRBV20-1 and TRBJ1-5; no reliable D call. The CDR3 totals 15 residues. The V end was cut by 0 bases, the J end by 5 bases, with 14 bases between. Per the germline V gene, CDR1 is DFQATT and CDR2 is SNEGSKA (reference sequence). The CDR3 loop reads CSARDHRVLYQPQHF. The CDR3 region has the DNA TGCAGTGCTAGAGATCACCGGGTTTTGTATCAGCCCCAGCATTTT.

This clonotype turned up a few times. The chain joins TRBV7-2 to TRBJ1-2; TRBD1 is a possible D gene (5 bases). This CDR3 comprises 15 residues. The germline V gene has CDR1 SGHTA and CDR2 FQGNSA. V was cut by 5 bases and J by 4 bases, with 17 bases left in between. This CDR3 reads CASSPGGGSGYGYTF. The CDR3 nucleotides are TGTGCCAGCAGCCCGGGGGGGGGTTCAGGCTATGGCTACACCTTC.

The rearrangement joins TRBV7-2 to TRBJ1-2; D ambiguous. Germline loops: CDR1 SGHTA, CDR2 FQGNSA. The CDR3 runs to 15 residues. Trimming left V 3 bases short and J 8 bases short, with 19 bases between. The CDR3 bases are TGTGCCAGCAGCTTGGACTCGAGGGTGGTTGGGGGCTACACCTTC. Its translation: CASSLDSRVVGGYTF.

The J gene is TRBJ1-4, the V gene TRBV7-9; 7 bases agree with TRBD1. The germline V gene has CDR1 SEHNR and CDR2 FQNEAQ (reference sequence). The CDR3 length is 15 residues. The trim removed 5 bases at V and 5 bases at J, leaving 8 bases unmatched. The DNA of the CDR3 is TGTGCCAGCAGCGCTCACAGGGGTGGGAATGAAAAACTGTTTTTT. Translating it yields CASSAHRGGNEKLFF. Complete variable domain (other parts from reference TRBV7-9 and TRBJ1-4): DTGVSQNPRHKITKRGQNVTFRCDPISEHNRLYWYRQTLGQGPEFLTYFQNEAQLEKSRLLSDRFSAERPKGSFSTLEIQRTEQGDSAMYLCASSAHRGGNEKLFFGSGTQLSVL.

This clonotype was seen at least ten times. The rearrangement links TRBV24-1 to TRBJ1-5; D ambiguous. V lost 4 bases and J lost 5, with 17 bases in between. In germline, CDR1 is KGHDR, CDR2 SFDVKD. The CDR3 is made up of 16 amino acids. CDR3 region: CATSDRTGRIDQPQHF. DNA for the CDR3: TGTGCCACCAGTGACCGGACCGGGAGGATTGATCAGCCCCAGCATTTT.

The chain couples TRBV20-1 to TRBJ1-3; D unresolved. Germline V CDR1 and CDR2: DFQATT, SNEGSKA (reference sequence). Trimming removed 2 bases at V and 0 bases at J, with 5 bases between. The CDR3 sequence is 13 residues long. In nucleotides, the CDR3 is TGCAGTGCTAGAAGACCCTCTGGAAACACCATATATTTT. Protein product: CSARRPSGNTIYF.

V and J are TRBV6-1 and TRBJ1-2; possible D gene TRBD1, 5 bases. This CDR3 contains 12 residues. In germline, CDR1 is MNHNS, CDR2 SASEGT. The ends were cut back, 5 bases at V and 8 bases at J, with 12 bases in the middle. The CDR3 coding sequence is TGTGCCAGCAGTAATCCCCAGGGAGGCTACACCTTC. Translation: CASSNPQGGYTF.

The rearrangement uses TRBV7-2 and TRBJ1-1; D call uncertain. The germline V and J ends were trimmed by 7 bases and 4 bases, with 19 bases remaining between them. The germline CDR1 and CDR2 sequences are SGHTA and FQGNSA. CDR3 length: 15 residues. The CDR3 bases are TGTGCCAGCATTCTCCTGGCTGGGTTGAGCACTGAAGCTTTCTTT. It specifies CASILLAGLSTEAFF.